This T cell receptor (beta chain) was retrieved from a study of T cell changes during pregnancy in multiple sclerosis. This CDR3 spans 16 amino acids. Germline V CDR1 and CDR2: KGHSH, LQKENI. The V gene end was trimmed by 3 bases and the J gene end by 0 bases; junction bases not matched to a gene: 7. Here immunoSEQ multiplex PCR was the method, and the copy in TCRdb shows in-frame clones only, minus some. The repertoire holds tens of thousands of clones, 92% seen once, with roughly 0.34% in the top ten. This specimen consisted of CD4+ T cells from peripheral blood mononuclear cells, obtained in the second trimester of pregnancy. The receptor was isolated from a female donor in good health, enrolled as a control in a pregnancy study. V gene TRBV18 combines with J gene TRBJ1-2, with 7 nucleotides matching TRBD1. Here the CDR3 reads CASSPDRVMANYGYTF. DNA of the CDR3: TGTGCCAGCTCACCTGACAGGGTTATGGCTAACTATGGCTACACCTTC. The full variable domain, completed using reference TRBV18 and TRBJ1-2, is NAGVMQNPRHLVRRRGQEARLRCSPMKGHSHVYWYRQLPEEGLKFMVYLQKENIIDESGMPKERFSAEFPKEGPSILRIQQVVRGDSAAYFCASSPDRVMANYGYTFGSGTRLTVV.